This is a list of T cell receptor beta chains from one sample in a study of CD8+ T cells in alopecia areata. TCRdb keeps only in-frame clones here, not all; method: immunoSEQ multiplex PCR. The sample lists about 150,000 clones; 40% to 60% were seen once. The sample consisted of CD8+ T cells sorted from blood, taken at week 0. The source is a human donor with alopecia areata. CDR3s include the opening cysteine and the closing phenylalanine or tryptophan. D genes are given only for firm matches. Size values are once, few and many counts, or a class for expanded clones, and some rows have none.

CDR3aa | CDR3nt | abundance | v_gene | d_gene | j_gene
CASSLGGSGSNQPQHF | TGTGCCAGCAGTCTTGGAGGGTCAGGTAGTAATCAGCCCCAGCATTTT | - | TRBV27 | - | TRBJ1-5
CASSIDLVGTGPYEQYF | TGTGCCAGTAGTATAGATCTAGTTGGGACAGGGCCCTACGAGCAGTACTTC | - | TRBV19 | TRBD1 | TRBJ2-7
CASSARGYEQYF | TGTGCCAGCAGCGCGAGGGGCTACGAGCAGTACTTC | - | TRBV13 | - | TRBJ2-7
CASSTQGRAEAFF | TGTGCCAGTAGTACTCAGGGGAGGGCTGAAGCTTTCTTT | - | TRBV19 | - | TRBJ1-1
CASSFSRGVSYEQYF | TGTGCCAGCAGCTTCTCCCGTGGAGTCTCCTACGAGCAGTACTTC | - | TRBV7-9 | - | TRBJ2-7
CASSLIGTDGYTF | TGCGCCAGCAGCTTGATAGGGACAGATGGCTACACCTTC | few | TRBV5-1 | TRBD1 | TRBJ1-2
CASIDRPGGQPQHF | TGTGCCAGCATCGACAGGCCGGGGGGTCAGCCCCAGCATTTT | - | TRBV6-6 | - | TRBJ1-5
CASSPGTGGYEQYF | TGTGCCAGCAGCCCTGGGACAGGGGGCTACGAGCAGTACTTC | - | TRBV7-7 | TRBD1 | TRBJ2-7
CASSPGHAARDTQYF | TGCGCCAGCAGCCCCGGACACGCCGCCCGCGATACGCAGTATTTT | - | TRBV5-1 | - | TRBJ2-3
CASSQASGGSYEQYF | TGCGCCAGCAGCCAAGCTTCCGGAGGCTCCTACGAGCAGTACTTC | - | TRBV4-3 | - | TRBJ2-7
CASSYLTSSETGELFF | TGTGCCAGCAGTTACCTGACTAGCTCTGAGACCGGGGAGCTGTTTTTT | - | TRBV6-6 | TRBD2 | TRBJ2-2
CASSILSEETQYF | TGTGCCAGCAGTATCCTGTCTGAAGAGACCCAGTACTTC | - | TRBV25-1 | - | TRBJ2-5
CAWEDRSEQYF | TGTGCCTGGGAGGACAGAAGCGAGCAGTACTTC | - | TRBV30 | - | TRBJ2-7
CASSWGQGEQPQHF | TGCGCCAGCAGCTGGGGACAGGGCGAGCAGCCCCAGCATTTT | - | TRBV5-1 | TRBD1 | TRBJ1-5
CASGDPLTLAKNIQYF | TGTGCCAGTGGGGATCCTCTGACTCTAGCCAAAAACATTCAGTACTTC | - | TRBV19 | - | TRBJ2-4
CASTSLTWDSRGGYTF | TGTGCCAGCACGTCACTTACCTGGGACAGTAGAGGCGGCTACACCTTC | - | TRBV19 | TRBD1 | TRBJ1-2
CASSPDGGVEQYF | TGTGCCAGCAGCCCCGACGGGGGTGTAGAGCAGTACTTC | - | TRBV5-6 | - | TRBJ2-7
CASKHLETQYF | TGTGCCAGCAAACATCTAGAGACCCAGTACTTC | few | TRBV6-6 | - | TRBJ2-5
CASRDAGSPEAFF | TGTGCCAGCAGAGATGCAGGGAGCCCTGAAGCTTTCTTT | - | TRBV5-6 | - | TRBJ1-1
CASSVKAGNTEAFF | TGTGCCAGCAGCGTAAAGGCAGGGAACACTGAAGCTTTCTTT | - | TRBV9 | - | TRBJ1-1
CASSLGDRRGEAFF | TGTGCCAGCAGCTTGGGGGACAGGAGGGGTGAAGCTTTCTTT | - | TRBV5-6 | TRBD1 | TRBJ1-1
CASSLGWLGVTQETQYF | TGTGCCAGCAGCTTGGGTTGGTTGGGGGTAACCCAAGAGACCCAGTACTTC | - | TRBV5-6 | - | TRBJ2-5
CASSRTTSGGYNEQFF | TGCGCCAGCAGCCGCACAACTAGCGGGGGATACAATGAGCAGTTCTTC | - | TRBV4-3 | TRBD2 | TRBJ2-1
CASSLEFYEQYF | TGTGCCAGCAGCTTAGAATTCTACGAGCAGTACTTC | few | TRBV7-2 | - | TRBJ2-7
CASSPGRPSLVHEKLFF | TGTGCCAGCTCACCGGGCAGACCATCGTTGGTACATGAAAAACTGTTTTTT | - | TRBV18 | - | TRBJ1-4
CASSSHIYGYTF | TGTGCCAGCAGTTCTCACATCTATGGCTACACCTTC | - | TRBV2 | - | TRBJ1-2
CASSAGVGYTF | TGTGCCAGCAGCGCGGGGGTCGGCTACACCTTC | - | TRBV9 | - | TRBJ1-2
CASSLVAGADTQYF | TGTGCCAGCAGCTTGGTAGCGGGGGCCGATACGCAGTATTTT | - | TRBV5-6 | TRBD2 | TRBJ2-3
CASSPPRTDYNEQFF | TGTGCCAGCAGCCCCCCTCGGACGGACTACAATGAGCAGTTCTTC | - | TRBV7-9 | - | TRBJ2-1
CAWSVRNNEQFF | TGTGCCTGGAGTGTCCGGAACAATGAGCAGTTCTTC | - | TRBV30 | - | TRBJ2-1
CASSLGQSYEQYF | TGTGCCAGCAGTTTAGGCCAATCCTACGAGCAGTACTTC | few | TRBV27 | - | TRBJ2-7
CAWSLGGTGELFF | TGTGCCTGGAGCCTGGGGGGCACCGGGGAGCTGTTTTTT | - | TRBV30 | - | TRBJ2-2
CASSRGLAGEPSTDTQYF | TGCGCCAGCAGCCGGGGACTAGCGGGGGAGCCTAGCACAGATACGCAGTATTTT | - | TRBV23-1 | TRBD2 | TRBJ2-3
CASSRSHNSPLHF | TGTGCCAGCAGCCGAAGCCATAATTCACCCCTCCACTTT | - | TRBV27 | - | TRBJ1-6
CASSQTDSMNTEAFF | TGTGCCAGCAGCCAGACAGACAGCATGAACACTGAAGCTTTCTTT | few | TRBV14 | - | TRBJ1-1
CASSFGGEGYTF | TGTGCCAGCAGCTTCGGGGGCGAGGGCTACACCTTC | - | TRBV7-2 | - | TRBJ1-2
CASSSWDRYEQYF | TGTGCCAGCAGCTCCTGGGACAGGTACGAGCAGTACTTC | - | TRBV13 | TRBD1 | TRBJ2-7
CASSPGGMNTEAFF | TGTGCCAGCTCCCCAGGGGGAATGAACACTGAAGCTTTCTTT | - | TRBV27 | TRBD1 | TRBJ1-1
CASSGKRQGATEAFF | TGTGCCAGCAGCGGTAAGAGACAGGGGGCCACTGAAGCTTTCTTT | - | TRBV5-6 | TRBD1 | TRBJ1-1
CASSLGREYEQYF | TGTGCCAGCAGTTTGGGCAGGGAGTACGAGCAGTACTTC | few | TRBV27 | - | TRBJ2-7
CASSIGQQNTEAFF | TGTGCCAGTAGTATAGGGCAACAGAACACTGAAGCTTTCTTT | - | TRBV19 | - | TRBJ1-1
CASSVAGQETQYF | TGTGCCAGCAGCGTAGCTGGCCAAGAGACCCAGTACTTC | few | TRBV9 | - | TRBJ2-5
CASSQAGQGYEQYF | TGCGCCAGCAGCCAAGCGGGACAGGGCTACGAGCAGTACTTC | - | TRBV4-1 | TRBD1 | TRBJ2-7
CSVEGGTTVYEQYF | TGCAGCGTTGAAGGGGGGACGACAGTTTACGAGCAGTACTTC | - | TRBV29-1 | - | TRBJ2-7
CASSHGAGGPNEQFF | TGCGCCAGCAGCCACGGAGCGGGGGGGCCAAATGAGCAGTTCTTC | - | TRBV4-3 | TRBD2 | TRBJ2-1
CSVEGGGGDDWSGAFF | TGCAGCGTTGAAGGAGGGGGCGGCGACGACTGGTCGGGAGCTTTCTTT | - | TRBV29-1 | TRBD1 | TRBJ1-1
CASSDGQGYNEQFF | TGTGCCAGCAGTGACGGACAGGGATACAATGAGCAGTTCTTC | - | TRBV6-4 | TRBD1 | TRBJ2-1
CASSPRGGHTEAFF | TGTGCCAGCAGCCCACGGGGGGGCCACACTGAAGCTTTCTTT | - | TRBV7-6 | - | TRBJ1-1